The rows below give T cell receptor beta chains drawn from one sample of a study of PD-1 blockade in classical Hodgkin lymphoma. The data were produced by immunoSEQ multiplex PCR, yet TCRdb's version contains in-frame clones alone and is incomplete. The sample yields about 86,000 clones, about nine tenths seen once. The source material was peripheral blood mononuclear cells (PBMCs), sampled at baseline. The receptor set was obtained from a human donor with classical Hodgkin lymphoma. Each CDR3 is given with its conserved first and last residue.

v_call: TRBV7-2
j_call: TRBJ1-5
cdr3_aa: CASSPTGGQPQHF

v_call: TRBV27
j_call: TRBJ2-7
cdr3_aa: CASSGPEGGVGTYEQYF

v_call: TRBV6-5
j_call: TRBJ2-7
cdr3_aa: CASSYSGTVSYEQYF

v_call: TRBV10-3
j_call: TRBJ2-7
cdr3_aa: CASKVSASGLYEQYF

v_call: TRBV28
j_call: TRBJ1-5
cdr3_aa: CASSLLRQGGLPQHF

v_call: TRBV10-3
j_call: TRBJ2-7
cdr3_aa: CAISEGTTTLYEQYF

v_call: TRBV19
j_call: TRBJ1-5
cdr3_aa: CASSFADGVYSNQPQHF

v_call: TRBV28
j_call: TRBJ1-1
cdr3_aa: CASSLLGFMNTEAFF

v_call: TRBV18
j_call: TRBJ2-2
cdr3_aa: CASSPRQGGNTGELFF

v_call: TRBV19
j_call: TRBJ2-7
cdr3_aa: CASSISLVLQIYEQYF